This T cell receptor (beta chain) was profiled in a study of blood T cells in healthy people across ages. Each sample gave at least 6.5 million isolated PBMCs. The CDR3 totals 12 residues. The germline V gene encodes CDR1 ENHRY and CDR2 SYGVKD. V dropped 0 bases and J dropped 9 bases, with 6 bases sitting between them. Through a sample-barcoded 5' primer and a J-beta primer mix, a second PCR was run for 7 to 11 cycles. MiXCR, applied by TCRdb to the 5' RACE reads, yields one record per CDR3 protein. The table records 1.4 million to 1.5 million distinct CDR3 sequences, around 39% of them present only once.

This chain uses TRBV10-3 with TRBJ1-5; D might be TRBD1 (5 bases). The clonotype comes from a woman between 18 and 29 years old in good health. The sample consisted of blood. As DNA, the CDR3 is TGTGCCATCAGTGAGTCGGGGCCGCCCCAGCATTTT. Protein sequence: CAISESGPPQHF.